This T cell receptor (beta chain) was obtained from a study of T cell responses to AZD1222 COVID-19 vaccine. Study-level background: The study pooled second doses at about 4 or about 12 weeks.

The study, taken as a whole, reports: White British ancestry dominated among donors, who included more females, and clonal diversity was possibly underestimated.

Germline V gene lookup returns CDR1 SGDLS and CDR2 YYNGEE. V lost 0 bases and J 6 bases, leaving 13 bases between the germline ends. The CDR3 length is 15 residues. Comment on this clone: Its target is not known.

Sequenced by immunoSEQ multiplex PCR; TCRdb stores in-frame clones only, minus some. The sample consists of about 150,000 clones, just over 90% of them appearing once. The J gene is TRBJ2-1, the V gene TRBV9; D may correspond to TRBD1 or TRBD2 (5 bases each). The sample consisted of peripheral blood, taken on day 0 of AZD1222 vaccination. The TCR was taken from an adult in good health. CDR3 sequence (DNA): TGTGCCAGCAGCGTAGCTTGGGACGGGGTCAATGAGCAGTTCTTC. This sequence encodes CASSVAWDGVNEQFF.